This TCR beta chain was sequenced during a study of T cell repertoires in cytomegalovirus infection. With regard to this clonotype: Its specificity is unknown. Germline and junction disagree at one end, which may indicate a read error.

One entry per CDR3 protein results from TCRdb running MiXCR on the reads. The sample has fewer than 1,000,000 distinct CDR3 sequences, under 40% seen once. Germline V gene sequence: CDR1 MNHEY, CDR2 SVGAGI. This CDR3 spans 14 amino acids. The chain links TRBV6-5 to TRBJ1-2; no reliable D call. This sequence was found in a human donor in good health (CMV status not recorded). Some clones in this sample may be carry-over from other donors' samples. The source was cultured CD8+ T cells from PBMCs, collected from culture after CMV antigen stimulation. CDR3: CATSSRVGEDGYTF. CDR3 sequence (DNA): TGTGCCACCAGTTCCCGCGTCGGGGAGGACGGCTACACCTTC.